These T cell receptor beta chains were read from a single sample in a study of molecular identifiers for immune sequencing clone quantification. TCRdb ran MiXCR on the PCR reads and lists one entry per CDR3 protein. The sample lists approximately 590,000 distinct CDR3 sequences, over 25% occurring once. The sequenced sample was naive CD8+ T cells from blood, with Jurkat cell RNA spiked in. All receptors come from a human donor in good health. Some libraries in this study had Jurkat cell RNA spiked in. The CDR3 runs from the conserved cysteine through the conserved F or W. A D gene is named only where the DNA matches it firmly. Expanded clones are given a class, and other clones once, few, many or no size at all.

J,size,V,D,DNA,CDR3
TRBJ2-7,NA,TRBV13,TRBD2,TGTGCCAGCAGCTTATTCGGGAGGGCCGATGAGCAGTACTTC,CASSLFGRADEQYF
TRBJ1-1,many,TRBV7-9,NA,TGTGCCAGCAGCTTAGACGAGCTGAAGAACACTGAAGCTTTCTTT,CASSLDELKNTEAFF
TRBJ1-2,many,TRBV4-3,NA,TGCGCCAGCAGCCAAGATCAGAGAAACTATGGCTACACCTTC,CASSQDQRNYGYTF
TRBJ1-1,many,TRBV7-2,NA,TGTGCCAGCAGCTTAGCGCTTTGGGCAGGCAACACTGAAGCTTTCTTT,CASSLALWAGNTEAFF
TRBJ1-1,NA,TRBV27,NA,TGTGCCAGCAGTTTAAACAGCAACACTGAAACTTTCTTT,CASSLNSNTETFF
TRBJ2-3,many,TRBV4-3,TRBD2,TGCGCCAGCAGCCAGGGGGGGGGTGCAGATACGCAGTATTTT,CASSQGGGADTQYF
TRBJ1-2,few,TRBV5-6,NA,TGTGCCAGCAGCTCGGCGGGACAACATCCAGGCTACACCTTC,CASSSAGQHPGYTF
TRBJ2-5,many,TRBV14,NA,TGTGCCAGCAGCCAAGTTGAGGGGCGGGAGACCCAGTACTTC,CASSQVEGRETQYF
TRBJ2-5,many,TRBV7-2,TRBD2,TGTGCCAGCAGCTTAGAACTAGCGGGCCAGGGGGAGACCCAGTACTTC,CASSLELAGQGETQYF
TRBJ2-7,NA,TRBV4-1,TRBD1,TGCGCCAGCAGCCATCTAGCCGGGACAGGGAGTCCCTCCTACGAGCAGTACTTC,CASSHLAGTGSPSYEQYF
TRBJ1-1,few,TRBV28,TRBD1,TGTGCCAGCAGTTTCAGGGGGCGGTGGGAAGCTTTCTTT,CASSFRGRWEAFF
TRBJ2-1,NA,TRBV10-3,NA,TGTGCCATCGGCGGTAGCTCCTACAATGAGCAGTTCTTC,CAIGGSSYNEQFF
TRBJ2-2,NA,TRBV21-1,NA,TGTGCCAGCAGCAAAAAAGAACAGGGGTCCATGGGTTACACCGGGGAGCTGTTTTTT,CASSKKEQGSMGYTGELFF
TRBJ1-1,NA,TRBV19,NA,TGTGCCAGTTCCCCCGGGACCTCCAACACTGAAGCTTTCTTT,CASSPGTSNTEAFF
TRBJ2-1,few,TRBV7-9,NA,TGTGCCAGCTACATGGGGGAGCTCTCCTACAATGAGCAGTTCTTC,CASYMGELSYNEQFF